This T cell receptor (beta chain) was found in a study of CXCR4 blockade with PD-1 therapy in pancreatic cancer (dated by TCRdb to between 2018 and 2021). Regarding the study in general: The study analyzed resected pancreatic ductal adenocarcinoma using both multiplex immunohistochemistry and TCRbeta immunosequencing, alongside ex vivo slice culture that tested PD-1 and CXCR4 blockade. To look at intratumoral heterogeneity, the researchers TCR-sequenced two geographically distinct regions from each of a handful of tumors. Study-level results and caveats: A strong correlation was found between amino acid clone frequency and the number of distinct nucleotide rearrangements encoding each amino acid clone, suggesting convergent selection by common tumor antigens. Tumors showed clonal expansion, with mean productive clonality roughly 0.13 versus 0.045 in healthy blood, but clonality did not correlate with survival. Because only TCRbeta chains were sequenced, true antigen-specificity overlap among the convergent dominant clones remained unconfirmed, awaiting paired alpha-beta single-cell sequencing.

The count of this clone is one. No cognate antigen has been identified for it. No base-level quality is on record; no much larger clone is a single base apart. The CDR3 spans 12 residues, from the cysteine through the phenylalanine. CDR3 DNA only is kept here, 36 bases in frame from base 1. Trimming takes 7 bases from V and 8 bases from J, and the germline ends sit 13 bases apart. Sequences LNHDA (CDR1) and SQIVND (CDR2) are obtained from the germline V gene (reference sequence). Extracted DNA was used for immunosequencing of TCRbeta CDR3 regions with the immunoSEQ Assay at Adaptive Biotechnologies. On the authors' methods: To measure the absolute abundance of each unique TCRbeta CDR3, the sequences were collapsed and filtered. Clonality was defined as 1 minus Pielou's evenness, computed on productive in-frame rearrangements only. For regional overlap, the top 100 nucleotide rearrangements were followed across paired samples, and the Morisita index was used to compare paired samples against unrelated samples. The immunoSEQ Rearrangement Details tool was used to assess whether nucleotide rearrangements converged onto identical amino acid sequences. In TCRdb, the immuneACCESS table is reduced to in-frame sequences with V and J assigned. These tables do not hold every clone; where another copy was compared, an unresolved V gene accounts for under half, and the others remain unexplained. Clone size and V and J calls were adopted from that table, with D and trimming inferred from the DNA. The sample contains roughly 15,000 clones, 72% of them found a single time. The ten largest clones add up to under 7.5% of the sample.

The patients who supplied the archived tumor blocks had received no neoadjuvant therapy before resection. In the preserved-tissue arm of the study, about 30 surgical resection samples from roughly 25 previously untreated pancreatic ductal adenocarcinoma patients were used. DNA for the resection arm was extracted from ten 5-micron curls of FFPE tumor cut next to the multiplex immunohistochemistry slide. This chain is built from TRBV19 and TRBJ2-3, and perhaps TRBD1 as D gene, on 6 matching bases. The TCR sequence derives from a human donor with pancreatic ductal adenocarcinoma. The sequencing input was tumor tissue. CDR3 region: CASNVIGGTQYF. The DNA sequence is TGTGCCAGTAATGTGATAGGGGGTACGCAGTATTTT.